This T cell receptor (beta chain) is drawn from a study of blood T cell repertoires in COVID-19. Study at large: COVID-19 samples, acute and convalescent, were from the United States, Italy and Spain. PBMCs, B-cell-depleted T cells, or T cells provided the cDNA or gDNA that made up the material.

CDR3 size: 17 residues. The germline CDR1 and CDR2 sequences are SGHNT and YYREEE (reference sequence). The ends lost 3 bases at V and 2 bases at J; junction bases unmatched: 12. The protocol was immunoSEQ multiplex PCR, while the TCRdb copy is restricted to in-frame clones and leaves out a portion. The sample consists of 150,000 to 250,000 clones, 75% to 85% of them appearing once. The chain couples TRBV5-4 to TRBJ2-5; 8 bases are a match to TRBD1. Source material: peripheral blood. The receptor was derived from a woman aged 40 to 50 with COVID-19, enrolled during active disease. The CDR3 bases are TGTGCCAGCAGCTATACCTTATTTGGGACAGGTCAAGAGACCCAGTACTTC. It encodes CASSYTLFGTGQETQYF. The full variable domain, completed using reference TRBV5-4 and TRBJ2-5, is ETGVTQSPTHLIKTRGQQVTLRCSSQSGHNTVSWYQQALGQGPQFIFQYYREEENGRGNFPPRFSGLQFPNYSSELNVNALELDDSALYLCASSYTLFGTGQETQYFGPGTRLLVL.